What follows describes a single TCR beta chain. The CDR3 is made up of 12 amino acids. CDR1 is SGHTA, CDR2 FQGNSA, per germline. Trimming cost V 2 bases and J 7 bases, with 8 bases left between them. The protocol was immunoSEQ multiplex PCR, while the TCRdb copy is restricted to in-frame clones and leaves out a portion. The table shows 15,000 or so clones, with around a third occurring only once. This sample is drawn from a study of tumour-infiltrating T cells in Burkitt lymphoma. Study details: Productive clonality predicted overall and progression-free survival.

The sequence was obtained from a human donor with diffuse large B-cell lymphoma. This sequence joins TRBV7-2 and TRBJ1-1; unclear D gene. The specimen sequenced was tumor tissue. DNA of the CDR3: TGTGCCAGCAGCTTAAGACGGAGTGAAGCTTTCTTT. This gives the protein CASSLRRSEAFF.